Each of the 28 T cell receptor beta chains below was sequenced from the same sample in a study of response to subunit inactivated influenza vaccine. TCRdb passed the RT-PCR reads through MiXCR, listing each CDR3 protein once. The repertoire holds under 850,000 distinct CDR3 sequences, with about 18% as singletons. Source: PBMCs from blood, taken around 5 days after vaccination. The receptors originated from a middle-aged man who received an inactivated influenza vaccine.

In this sample, this clonotype turned up many times. V gene TRBV12-3 or TRBV12-4 combines with J gene TRBJ2-7; D might be TRBD2 (5 bases). V was cut by 2 bases and J by 6 bases, with 8 bases left in between. The CDR3 sequence is 12 residues long. This chain's CDR3 is CASSLPGSEQYF. The CDR3 DNA is TGTGCCAGCAGTTTACCTGGGAGCGAGCAGTACTTC.

This clonotype was seen more than once but under ten times. This chain connects TRBV7-2 to TRBJ1-1, with TRBD1 matching 7 bases. V lost 5 bases to trimming and J lost 7 bases; unmatched junction nucleotides: 10. The CDR3 has 14 residues. CDR1 and CDR2 from the germline V gene are SGHTA and FQGNSA. CDR3 DNA: TGTGCCAGCAGCCCACGACAGGGATTGATTGAAGCTTTCTTT. Its translation: CASSPRQGLIEAFF.

This clonotype was observed a few times. The chain is built from TRBV24-1 and TRBJ2-1, with 8 bases that match TRBD2. V lost 0 bases to trimming and J lost 7 bases; unmatched junction nucleotides: 4. The CDR3 extends over 15 amino acids. Germline CDR1 is KGHDR and CDR2 is SFDVKD. The CDR3 region has the DNA TGTGCCACCAGTGATTTGGGTCGGGAGGGAAATGAGCAGTTCTTC. This sequence encodes CATSDLGREGNEQFF.

The chain couples TRBV6-5 to TRBJ1-3; 9 nucleotides match TRBD1. The V segment lost 2 bases and the J segment 7 bases; nucleotides outside the gene matches: 15. Per germline, CDR1 MNHEY and CDR2 SVGAGI. The CDR3 length is 18 residues. CDR3 region: CASSYPRPGTGWRNTIYF. The DNA for the CDR3 is TGTGCCAGCAGTTACCCAAGGCCCGGGACAGGGTGGAGGAACACCATATATTTT.

This clonotype was counted only a few times. V is TRBV24-1 and J is TRBJ2-1; 8 bases align to TRBD2. V shed 5 bases and J 6 bases; nucleotides not matched to a gene: 5. The CDR3 length is 14 residues. Germline CDR1 and CDR2: KGHDR and SFDVKD. CDR3 region: CATSGTSGPNEQFF. The CDR3 DNA follows: TGTGCCACCAGTGGCACTAGCGGACCCAATGAGCAGTTCTTC.

This clonotype turned up a few times. This sequence joins TRBV7-9 and TRBJ1-6; the match to TRBD1 covers 7 bases. This CDR3 is built from 17 residues. Germline loops: CDR1 SEHNR, CDR2 FQNEAQ (reference sequence). Germline trimming cut 2 bases from V and 7 bases from J; bases unmatched to any gene: 11. The CDR3 bases are TGTGCCAGCAGCTTATCGACAGGGCCGATAAGGAATTCACCCCTCCACTTT. Its protein is CASSLSTGPIRNSPLHF.

This clonotype has at least ten counts. V and J are TRBV7-8 and TRBJ2-3; D is perhaps TRBD1 or TRBD2 (6 bases each). This CDR3 has 18 amino acids. Germline CDR1 reads SGHVS; CDR2 reads FQNEAQ. The V and J ends lost 2 bases and 1 base respectively, with 19 bases between them. The CDR3 sequence: CASSLRVGGSRGTDTQYF. The CDR3 bases are TGTGCCAGCAGCTTACGGGTGGGGGGCTCCAGGGGCACAGATACGCAGTATTTT.

V is TRBV6-2 or TRBV6-3 and J is TRBJ2-3, with 12 bases that match TRBD1. This CDR3 comprises 20 residues. From germline, CDR1 is MNHEY and CDR2 SVGEGT. Losses at the gene ends were 6 bases for V and 5 bases for J; bases not matched to a gene: 21. The CDR3 spells CASRTLEMWRDRGRRDTQYF. The CDR3 DNA sequence: TGTGCCAGCAGAACTCTGGAAATGTGGAGGGACAGGGGGCGTCGAGATACGCAGTATTTT.

The V call is TRBV25-1, the J call TRBJ2-7; no definite D call. Germline assignment: CDR1 MGHDK and CDR2 SYGVNS. This CDR3 has 15 amino acids. V lost 3 bases, J lost 2 bases, and 14 bases lay in between. The CDR3 is CASSDNWVRPYEQYF. In nucleotides, the CDR3 is TGTGCCAGCAGTGATAACTGGGTCCGACCCTACGAGCAGTACTTC.

This clonotype has just a few counts. The rearrangement joins TRBV7-9 to TRBJ2-2; D is perhaps TRBD1 or TRBD2 (5 bases each). The germline CDR1 and CDR2 sequences are SEHNR and FQNEAQ (reference sequence). The V gene lost 7 bases and the J gene lost 4 bases, with 13 bases spanning the gap. CDR3 size: 14 residues. CDR3 sequence: CASKAGTSTGELFF. DNA of the CDR3: TGTGCCAGCAAAGCCGGGACCAGCACCGGGGAGCTGTTTTTT.

The table lists this clonotype with many counts. V usage is TRBV12-3 or TRBV12-4 and J usage is TRBJ1-5; TRBD1 is a possible D gene (6 bases). With 5 bases removed from V and 4 bases from J, the gap between germline ends came to 12 bases. The CDR3 runs 14 residues. CDR3: CASSQGFENQPQHF. The CDR3 DNA is TGTGCCAGCAGTCAGGGGTTTGAAAATCAGCCCCAGCATTTT.

V usage is TRBV29-1 and J usage is TRBJ2-5; tentatively, D is TRBD1 (6 bases). The CDR3 is 13 residues long. Germline CDR1 and CDR2: SQVTM and ANQGSEA. V shed 7 bases and J shed 1 base, with 13 bases lying between them. The CDR3 loop reads CSARDTPQETQYF. The CDR3 DNA reads TGCAGCGCCAGGGACACCCCCCAAGAGACCCAGTACTTC.

The rearrangement links TRBV25-1 to TRBJ2-5, with D perhaps TRBD1 (6 bases). The length of the CDR3 is 12 residues. Deletions cut 11 bases from V and 2 bases from J, with 12 bases between. Germline values: CDR1 MGHDK, CDR2 SYGVNS. Written as DNA, the CDR3 is TGTGCCGCCAACAGGGAACAAGAGACCCAGTACTTC. It translates to CAANREQETQYF.

This clonotype appeared a single time. The rearrangement uses TRBV29-1 and TRBJ2-3; possible D gene TRBD1, 6 bases. V dropped 7 bases and J dropped 3 bases, with 17 bases sitting between them. There are 14 residues in the CDR3. The germline gives CDR1 SQVTM, CDR2 ANQGSEA. CDR3 protein: CSAAGQLGTDTQYF. Here the CDR3 DNA reads TGCAGCGCCGCTGGACAGTTAGGTACAGATACGCAGTATTTT.

This chain links TRBV6-1 with TRBJ1-5; D may be TRBD1 (6 bases). There are 14 residues in the CDR3. Germline V gives CDR1 MNHNS, CDR2 SASEGT. The germline V and J ends were trimmed by 6 bases and 2 bases, with 11 bases remaining between them. The CDR3 nucleotides are TGTGCCAGCAGCACAGGGTATGGCAATCAGCCCCAGCATTTT. Amino acid sequence: CASSTGYGNQPQHF.

This clonotype has more than one count but fewer than ten. The V call is TRBV6-2 or TRBV6-3, the J call TRBJ2-7; TRBD2 matches 11 bases. Looked up from germline, CDR1 is MNHEY and CDR2 is SVGEGT. The CDR3 loop spans 18 amino acids. Trimming removed 0 bases from V and 3 bases from J; junction bases left unmatched: 10. CDR3 amino acids: CASSYSKRLAGWDYEQYF. CDR3 DNA sequence: TGTGCCAGCAGTTACTCAAAACGACTAGCGGGATGGGACTACGAGCAGTACTTC.

This clonotype was found a few times. V and J are TRBV28 and TRBJ2-7; 8 bases align to TRBD2. This CDR3 contains 17 residues. J gave up 7 bases and V 2 bases, and 16 bases lay outside the gene matches. Germline loops: CDR1 MDHEN, CDR2 SYDVKM. CDR3 bases: TGTGCCAGCAGTTTAGGGCTAGCGGGTGCCTCTTCTGGGGAGCAGTACTTC. Protein: CASSLGLAGASSGEQYF.

This clonotype was counted a few times. The chain couples TRBV7-2 to TRBJ2-3, with a weak D call TRBD1 (6 bases). Per germline, CDR1 SGHTA and CDR2 FQGNSA. The CDR3 spans 14 residues. V lost 4 bases, J lost 2 bases, and 10 bases lay in between. The chain's CDR3 is CASSSWGPTDTQYF. DNA for the CDR3: TGTGCCAGCAGCTCCTGGGGGCCCACAGATACGCAGTATTTT.

This sequence joins TRBV30 and TRBJ2-6; 10 bases fit TRBD1. The trim removed 3 bases at V and 1 base at J, leaving 9 bases unmatched. The CDR3 has 18 residues. Germline V gene sequence: CDR1 GTSNPN, CDR2 SVGIG (reference sequence). The CDR3 loop reads CAWRRRDRGNSGANVLTF. CDR3 bases: TGTGCCTGGAGACGAAGGGACAGGGGAAATTCTGGGGCCAACGTCCTGACTTTC.

There are a few counts of this clonotype. This chain connects TRBV6-5 to TRBJ1-4; 12 nucleotides agree with TRBD1. The CDR3 runs 18 residues. Germline V gives CDR1 MNHEY, CDR2 SVGAGI. The V gene end was trimmed by 5 bases and the J gene end by 7 bases; junction bases not matched to a gene: 14. CDR3: CASSTTVGQGAVGEKLFF. CDR3 bases: TGTGCCAGCAGTACTACAGTGGGACAGGGGGCGGTAGGTGAAAAACTGTTTTTT.

The sample holds a few counts of this clonotype. The V gene is TRBV6-2 or TRBV6-3, the J gene TRBJ2-3; TRBD2 agrees at 8 bases. The CDR3 runs to 16 residues. Trimming at V came to 7 bases and at J to 4 bases, leaving 13 bases not matched to a gene. Germline V lookup: CDR1 MNHEY, CDR2 SVGEGT. The CDR3 bases are TGTGCCAGCACCGACCGAACTAGCGGCTTAGCAGATACGCAGTATTTT. This sequence encodes CASTDRTSGLADTQYF.

This clonotype was counted a few times. This sequence joins TRBV5-1 and TRBJ2-7, with D hard to call. Germline lookup yields CDR1 SGHRS and CDR2 YFSETQ. The CDR3 contains 14 residues. The germline V and J ends were trimmed by 6 bases and 1 base, with 14 bases remaining between them. For the CDR3, the DNA is TGCGCCAGCAAGAATCTGGCAGTATCCTACGAGCAGTACTTC. Its protein product is CASKNLAVSYEQYF. The full variable domain, rest sourced from reference TRBV5-1 and TRBJ2-7, is KAGVTQTPRYLIKTRGQQVTLSCSPISGHRSVSWYQQTPGQGLQFLFEYFSETQRNKGNFPGRFSGRQFSNSRSEMNVSTLELGDSALYLCASKNLAVSYEQYFGPGTRLTVT.

J is TRBJ2-2 and V is TRBV24-1; D remains unclear. This CDR3 is 13 amino acids long. The V end lost 1 base, the J end lost 6 bases, and 5 bases lay between the germline ends. Germline CDR1 KGHDR, CDR2 SFDVKD. The CDR3 region has the DNA TGTGCCACCAGTGATTTTTCCGCCGGGGAGCTGTTTTTT. Its translation: CATSDFSAGELFF.

The chain links TRBV20-1 to TRBJ2-7, with no clear D. The CDR3 has 14 residues. V lost 2 bases and J lost 0, with 11 bases in between. The V gene's germline CDR1 is DFQATT and CDR2 SNEGSKA (reference sequence). CDR3 nucleotides: TGCAGTGCTAGAAACCCTAGGAGCTCCTACGAGCAGTACTTC. Translated: CSARNPRSSYEQYF.

This rearrangement joins TRBV16 to TRBJ1-4; no clear D. There are 16 residues in the CDR3. Germline V gene lookup returns CDR1 KGHSY and CDR2 FQNENV. V lost 6 bases and J lost 2, with 16 bases in between. The CDR3 loop reads CASRRASPGTNEKLFF. CDR3 sequence (DNA): TGTGCCAGCAGGAGGGCCAGCCCGGGCACTAATGAAAAACTGTTTTTT.

The chain couples TRBV12-3 or TRBV12-4 to TRBJ1-1; D uncertain. Between the trimmed V and J ends, which lost 1 base and 0 bases, there was a span of 6 bases. This CDR3 spans 14 amino acids. In nucleotides, the CDR3 is TGTGCCAGCAGTTTAGAGTGGGTGAACACTGAAGCTTTCTTT. Translating gives CASSLEWVNTEAFF.

The J gene is TRBJ2-5, the V gene TRBV7-3, with D hard to call. Germline V gene data show CDR1 as SGHTA and CDR2 as FQGTGA. The CDR3 consists of 13 residues. Trimming stripped 3 bases from V and 3 bases from J, with 8 bases between. The CDR3 sequence is CASSFHAEETQYF. CDR3 coding DNA: TGTGCCAGCAGCTTCCACGCGGAAGAGACCCAGTACTTC.

The chain carries TRBV13 and TRBJ2-6; a weak D match, TRBD1 (5 bases). The V and J ends lost 5 bases and 3 bases respectively, with 11 bases between them. CDR1 is PRHDT and CDR2 is FYEKMQ in the germline V gene (reference sequence). This CDR3 has 15 amino acids. The chain's CDR3 is CASSELGLGANVLTF. Here the CDR3 DNA reads TGTGCCAGCAGCGAACTGGGGCTTGGGGCCAACGTCCTGACTTTC.